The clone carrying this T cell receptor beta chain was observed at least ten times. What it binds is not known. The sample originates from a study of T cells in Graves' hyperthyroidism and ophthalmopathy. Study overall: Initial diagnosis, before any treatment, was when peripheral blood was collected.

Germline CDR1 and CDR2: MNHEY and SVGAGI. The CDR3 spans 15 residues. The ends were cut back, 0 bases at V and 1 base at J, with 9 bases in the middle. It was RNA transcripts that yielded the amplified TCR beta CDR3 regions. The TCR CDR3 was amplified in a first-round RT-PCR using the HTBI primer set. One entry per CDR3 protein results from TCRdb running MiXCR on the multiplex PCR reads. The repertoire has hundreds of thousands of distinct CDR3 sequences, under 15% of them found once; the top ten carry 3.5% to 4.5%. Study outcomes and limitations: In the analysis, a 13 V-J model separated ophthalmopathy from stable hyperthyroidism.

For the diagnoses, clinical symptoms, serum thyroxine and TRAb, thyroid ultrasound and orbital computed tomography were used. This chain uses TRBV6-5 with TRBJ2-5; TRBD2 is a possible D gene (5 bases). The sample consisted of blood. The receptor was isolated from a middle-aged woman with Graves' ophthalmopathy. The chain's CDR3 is CASSYSRSGQETQYF. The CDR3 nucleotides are TGTGCCAGCAGTTACTCCCGAAGCGGCCAAGAGACCCAGTACTTC.